This record looks at one T cell receptor beta chain sequence and its context. Antigen: not known. Both 60 Vbeta primers and 13 Jbeta primers went into the PCR. Here immunoSEQ multiplex PCR was the method, and the copy in TCRdb shows in-frame clones only, minus some. Of around 150,000 clones in the sample, about four fifths were seen once. The V segment lost 2 bases and the J segment 4 bases; nucleotides outside the gene matches: 5. Looked up from germline, CDR1 is MNHEY and CDR2 is SVGAGI. The CDR3 has 14 amino acids. The record originates from a study of cytomegalovirus exposure and HLA in healthy donors. In the study overall: Across about 400 genotyped donors, roughly 80% landed in the Caucasian-associated ancestry cluster. Study-wide results and caveats: Highly shared sequence variants in one cluster were likely a sequencing artifact. Researchers counted around 180 TCR beta chains as cytomegalovirus-associated. Association with HLA alleles at 0.05 false discovery rate was found for 15,000 to 20,000 TCR beta sequences in a later analysis.

The V call is TRBV6-5, the J call TRBJ2-7; 7 positions agree with TRBD1. Material for sequencing was PBMCs. This TCR came from a young man in good health. The chain's CDR3 is CASSYRDSQYEQYF. DNA of the CDR3: TGTGCCAGCAGTTACCGGGACAGCCAATACGAGCAGTACTTC.